This TCR beta chain was recorded in a study of cytomegalovirus exposure and HLA in healthy donors. Study conclusions and caveats: In a later analysis, specific HLA alleles were associated with more than 15,000 TCR beta sequences at a 0.05 false discovery rate. Productive rates of about 87% or about 30% were seen for most TCR beta V segments in an earlier analysis.

Use of 60 Vbeta and 13 Jbeta primers characterized the PCR. The method was immunoSEQ multiplex PCR; TCRdb's version includes in-frame clones alone and lacks a portion of them. The sample lists 99,000 or so clones, over 60% occurring once. On this clone itself: Its antigen is not identified.

All donors participated as healthy donors of bone marrow. The specimen was PBMCs. This clonotype originated in a man aged 55 to 70 in good health and CMV-seropositive.

The CDR3 reads CASSDRPGNTEAFF. In DNA form, the CDR3 reads TGTGCCAGCAGTGATCGGCCGGGGAACACTGAAGCTTTCTTT. The chain couples TRBV6-1 to TRBJ1-1, with no clear D. This CDR3 contains 14 residues. Germline values: CDR1 MNHNS, CDR2 SASEGT. Trimming shortened V by 3 bases and J by 1 base, and 9 bases separated the two germline ends.